The sample holds many counts of the clone carrying this T cell receptor beta chain. Its specificity is unknown. The sample originates from a study of metastatic and nonmetastatic thyroid tumors. V gave up 5 bases and J gave up 4 bases; unmatched junction bases: 7. The CDR3 sequence is 14 residues long. Germline V gene sequence: CDR1 SEHNR, CDR2 FQNEAQ (reference sequence). Overall study findings and caveats: Within blood and tumor, benign nodules reportedly had significantly lower TCR beta diversity than malignant thyroid tumors did.

No patient had received any treatment before thyroid surgery. In the study's own analysis: The authors used CDR3 differences across clinicopathological groups to build a distant-metastasis classifier for papillary thyroid cancer. From the PCR reads, TCRdb re-called clones with MiXCR. These V and J calls originate from TCRdb's pipeline instead of the authors' own analysis. The data contain over 20,000 clones, roughly 16% of them seen just once; the ten biggest clones take up about 10%. The chain employs TRBV7-9 and TRBJ2-7, with 8 bases fitting TRBD1. Material for sequencing was tumor tissue. The sequence was obtained from a female donor with papillary thyroid cancer or a benign thyroid nodule (not recorded which). Some clones in this sample may be carry-over from other donors' samples. Written as DNA, the CDR3 is TGTGCCAGCAGCCCGAGGACAGGGTGGTACGAGCAGTACTTC. Translated: CASSPRTGWYEQYF.